The 16 T cell receptor beta chains below come from one sample, sequenced in a study of immune heterogeneity within non-small cell lung tumors. As template, the study used bulk tumor genomic DNA at roughly 600 ng per sample. Doctors removed several biopsies from each primary tumor during surgery, keeping them far apart. Before undergoing curative surgery, patients had newly diagnosed non-small cell lung cancer that was untreated. Multiplex PCR amplified the TCR beta CDR3 region. Its first round ran for about 10 cycles with 32 V and 13 J primers. TCRdb processed the multiplex PCR reads anew with MiXCR; each CDR3 protein has one entry. Of 2,500 to 3,000 distinct CDR3 sequences listed, roughly 25% are singletons. The sequenced sample consisted of lung tumor tissue. These receptors were obtained from a man in his sixties with non-small cell lung cancer.

About this clonotype itself: The junction differs from germline at one of its ends, possibly a read error. The chain employs TRBV19 and TRBJ1-5; no clear D gene. Germline V gene data show CDR1 as LNHDA and CDR2 as SQIVND (reference sequence). There are 14 residues in the CDR3. CDR3 nucleotides: TGTGCCAGTAGTAGAGTATATAGCAATCAGGCCCAGCTTTTT. Its protein product is CASSRVYSNQAQLF.

This clonotype is medium-sized (0.01 to 0.1%) by share. This chain links TRBV3-1 with TRBJ2-7, with 7 bases lining up with TRBD2. With 1 base clipped from V and 2 bases from J, the junction kept 11 bases outside the gene matches. Germline V gives CDR1 LGHDT, CDR2 YNNKEL (reference sequence). The CDR3 runs to 17 residues. CDR3 in DNA: TGTGCCAGCAGCCAAGCCTCTTTCCGGGACTACACCTACGAGCAGTACTTC. Its translation is CASSQASFRDYTYEQYF.

In the case of this clonotype: Possible read error: a much larger clone is one base away. The chain has TRBV27 and TRBJ2-5; tentative D call: TRBD2 (6 bases). This CDR3 contains 14 residues. Per germline, CDR1 MNHEY and CDR2 SMNVEV (reference sequence). Trimming pared 6 bases from V and 2 bases from J, leaving 13 bases between. CDR3 amino acids: CASSELGGQETQYF. The CDR3 DNA reads as TGTGCCAGCAGCGAACTCGGGGGTCAAGAGACCCAGTACTTC.

V usage is TRBV2 and J usage is TRBJ1-2; D is uncertain. Trimming shortened V by 6 bases and J by 4 bases, and 9 bases separated the two germline ends. This CDR3 comprises 12 residues. Germline CDR1 reads SNHLY; CDR2 reads FYNNEI. CDR3 bases: TGTGCCAGCAGATTACAGAGCTATGGCTACACCTTC. Translation: CASRLQSYGYTF.

By frequency in the sample, this clonotype is medium-sized. The chain couples TRBV27 to TRBJ1-1, with 7 bases fitting TRBD1. Germline CDR1 reads MNHEY; CDR2 reads SMNVEV (reference sequence). The V gene end was trimmed by 6 bases and the J gene end by 5 bases; junction bases not matched to a gene: 9. The CDR3 length is 14 residues. CDR3 loop: CASSRQGRWTEAFF. DNA of the CDR3: TGTGCCAGCAGCCGACAGGGTCGTTGGACTGAAGCTTTCTTT.

In its sample, this clonotype ranks as medium-sized. The rearrangement joins TRBV11-3 to TRBJ2-1, with D possibly TRBD2 on 6 matching bases. The CDR3 contains 14 residues. Germline assignment: CDR1 SGHNT and CDR2 YENEEA. V lost 8 bases and J 2 bases, leaving 13 bases between the germline ends. Here the CDR3 DNA reads TGTGCCAGCGGGGTTAGCGGCGCCTACAATGAGCAGTTCTTC. Amino acid sequence: CASGVSGAYNEQFF.

As concerns this clonotype: A much larger clone lies a single base off, so this may be a read error. The chain uses TRBV12-5 and TRBJ2-1, with D perhaps matching TRBD2 (5 bases). Germline CDR1 LGHNT, CDR2 FRNRAP. There are 13 residues in the CDR3. In DNA form, the CDR3 reads TGTGATAGTGCCCGATCCACGGGGAATGAGCAGTTCTTC. The encoded protein is CDSARSTGNEQFF.

This rearrangement joins TRBV7-3 to TRBJ1-1; TRBD1 matches 7 bases. This CDR3 spans 15 amino acids. Germline assignment: CDR1 SGHTA and CDR2 FQGTGA. V was pared by 5 bases and J by 6 bases, with 12 bases of the junction left unmatched. The CDR3 DNA reads as TGTGCCAGCAGCACCTCACAGGGGCAGGGGTCTGAAGCTTTCTTT. The encoded protein is CASSTSQGQGSEAFF. Using reference TRBV7-3 and TRBJ1-1 for the parts outside the CDR3, the full variable domain is GAGVSQTPSNKVTEKGKYVELRCDPISGHTALYWYRQSLGQGPEFLIYFQGTGAADDSGLPNDRFFAVRPEGSVSTLKIQRTERGDSAVYLCASSTSQGQGSEAFFGQGTRLTVV.

Comments on this clonotype: A much larger clone sits a single nucleotide away, making a read error possible. The rearrangement joins TRBV29-1 to TRBJ2-7; tentatively, D is TRBD2 (6 bases). From germline, CDR1 is SQVTM and CDR2 ANQGSEA. V was shortened by 3 bases and J by 7 bases, with 16 bases between the two germline ends. This CDR3 contains 13 residues. DNA of the CDR3: TGCAGCGTTGATAAGGGGAGGACGGTGGAGCAGTACTTC. Translation: CSVDKGRTVEQYF.

Of note for this clonotype: This may arise from a read error, as a much more abundant clone is one base away. This chain joins TRBV7-9 and TRBJ2-7; TRBD2 might be the D (5 bases). The CDR3 spans 14 residues. Looked up from germline, CDR1 is SEHNR and CDR2 is FQNEAQ (reference sequence). Here the CDR3 DNA reads TGTGCCAGCATCTTAGAAACGGGGATCTACGAGCAGTACTTC. It yields the protein CASILETGIYEQYF.

This clonotype rates as medium-sized (0.01 to 0.1%). This rearrangement joins TRBV27 to TRBJ2-7; a weak D match, TRBD1 (6 bases). This CDR3 comprises 12 residues. Germline loops: CDR1 MNHEY, CDR2 SMNVEV (reference sequence). V shed 8 bases and J shed 4 bases, with 12 bases lying between them. CDR3 DNA sequence: TGTGCCAGCGGGGCACAGGGATACGAGCAGTACTTC. It codes for CASGAQGYEQYF.

This clonotype is medium-sized within its sample. The chain links TRBV6-1 to TRBJ2-1; 8 bases are shared with TRBD2. The CDR3 contains 15 residues. With V trimmed by 6 bases and J by 1 base, 5 bases remained unmatched. CDR1 is MNHNS and CDR2 is SASEGT in the germline V gene. As DNA, the CDR3 is TGTGCCAGCAGCCTAGCGGGCGCTTCCTACAATGAGCAGTTCTTC. Protein sequence: CASSLAGASYNEQFF.

Points on this clonotype: A much larger clone lies a single base off, so this may be a read error. The chain is built from TRBV7-2 and TRBJ1-5; D call uncertain. The CDR3 is made up of 13 amino acids. Deletions cut 9 bases from V and 7 bases from J, with 16 bases between. The V gene's germline CDR1 is SGHTA and CDR2 FQGNSA. The CDR3 DNA is TGTGCCAGAAGCCCCCGGACGGGACAGCCCCAGCATTTT. This codes for CARSPRTGQPQHF.

For this clonotype: One base away lies a much larger clone, so this may be a sequencing read error. The CDR3 nucleotides read TGTGCCATCAGTGAGGCAGGGGGCTTTTCCTACAATGAGCAGTTCTTC. This sequence encodes CAISEAGGFSYNEQFF. V is TRBV6-1 and J is TRBJ2-1; 8 positions match TRBD1. Germline values: CDR1 MNHNS, CDR2 SASEGT. The CDR3 is 16 residues long.

This clonotype ranks as medium-sized (0.01 to 0.1%). The CDR3 DNA is TGTGCCAGCCAGCGGGGCCTGAACACTGAAGCTTTCTTT. This sequence encodes CASQRGLNTEAFF. The gene calls are TRBV9 and TRBJ1-1; the D gene is possibly TRBD1 (5 bases). The CDR3 length is 13 residues. The ends were cut back, 7 bases at V and 0 bases at J, with 10 bases in the middle. Germline CDR1 is SGDLS and CDR2 is YYNGEE.

As for this clonotype: A much larger clone lies one base from this, so it may be a read error. The DNA of the CDR3 is TGCAGTGCTCCGTGGGTCGGGGGAAATCAGCCCCAGCATTTT. Its translation is CSAPWVGGNQPQHF. The V gene is TRBV20-1, the J gene TRBJ1-5, with D perhaps TRBD1 (5 bases). Germline CDR1 DFQATT, CDR2 SNEGSKA (reference sequence). CDR3 length: 14 residues. Trimming pared 5 bases from V and 4 bases from J, leaving 15 bases between.